These T cell receptor beta chains were read from a single sample in a study of technical replicates of blood from a handful of donors. The repertoire was sequenced with immunoSEQ multiplex PCR; TCRdb's copy has only in-frame clones and lacks some. The table records roughly 68,000 clones, roughly 93% of them present only once. Material for sequencing was T cells isolated from PBMCs. Receptor source: a human donor in good health. The CDR3 runs from the conserved cysteine through the conserved F or W. D genes are given only for firm matches. Size is stated for part of the rows, as once, few or many counts, or as a class when the clone is expanded.

TRBV5-1,TRBD2,TRBJ2-1,NA,TGCGCCAGCACCCACCCAGGACTAGCGGGAGATAATGAGCAGTTCTTC,CASTHPGLAGDNEQFF
TRBV10-3,NA,TRBJ2-7,NA,TGTGCCATCAGTGAGATTTTATACGAGCAGTACTTC,CAISEILYEQYF
TRBV7-2,TRBD2,TRBJ2-4,NA,TGTGCCAGCAGCTTAATAGCGGGAGTAGGGAACATTCAGTACTTC,CASSLIAGVGNIQYF
TRBV6-5,NA,TRBJ1-1,NA,TGTGCCAGCAGAGCACCAACTGAAGCTTTCTTT,CASRAPTEAFF
TRBV5-1,TRBD2,TRBJ2-3,NA,TGCGCCAGCCGAACCAGCGGGAGGGATGCGCAGTATTTT,CASRTSGRDAQYF
TRBV29-1,TRBD2,TRBJ2-7,NA,TGCAGCGTTGCATCACTAGCGGGCCCCATACATGCCTACGAGCAGTACTTC,CSVASLAGPIHAYEQYF
TRBV18,NA,TRBJ2-1,NA,TGTGCCAGCTCACCCGGACTGAACAATGAGCAGTTCTTC,CASSPGLNNEQFF
TRBV27,TRBD1,TRBJ1-2,NA,TGTGCCAGCAGTTTGGGGACAGGGACGAACTATGGCTACACCTTC,CASSLGTGTNYGYTF
TRBV9,TRBD1,TRBJ1-1,once,TGTGCCAGCAGCGTAGGTGGACAGGGGTTGAACACTGAAGCTTTCTTT,CASSVGGQGLNTEAFF
TRBV4-1,TRBD1,TRBJ2-7,NA,TGCGCCAGCAGCCTCCGGGACAGGGGCGACGAGCAGTACTTC,CASSLRDRGDEQYF
TRBV7-9,TRBD2,TRBJ2-1,NA,TGTGCCAGCAGTTCGGGACTAGCGGGAGGTGTTCGGGGGAAGGATGAGCAGTTCTTC,CASSSGLAGGVRGKDEQFF
TRBV4-3,TRBD1,TRBJ2-5,NA,TGCGCCAGCAGCCTGGGACAGGGGGCTATTGAGACCCAGTACTTC,CASSLGQGAIETQYF
TRBV11-2,TRBD1,TRBJ1-5,once,TGTGCCAGCGGAGAGGGGGCCGGTCAGCCCCAGCATTTT,CASGEGAGQPQHF
TRBV5-8,TRBD2,TRBJ2-1,NA,TGTGCCAGCAGCCCATACCCTAGCGGGAGGCCGGGCGATGAGCAGTTCTTC,CASSPYPSGRPGDEQFF
TRBV7-9,NA,TRBJ2-4,NA,TGTGCCAGCAGCAATAGTCTTAAAGCCAAAAACATTCAGTACTTC,CASSNSLKAKNIQYF
TRBV5-4,NA,TRBJ1-4,NA,TGTGCCAGCAGCTTGGCAGCGGGGTCTCGGGAAAAACTGTTTTTT,CASSLAAGSREKLFF
TRBV2,TRBD1,TRBJ1-5,NA,TGTGCCAGCAAAACGACAGGGGGACTTAGCAATCAGCCCCAGCATTTT,CASKTTGGLSNQPQHF
TRBV5-6,TRBD2,TRBJ2-7,NA,TGTGCCAGCAGCTTGGGGGGCTCTAGCGGGCTTACCTACGAGCAGTACTTC,CASSLGGSSGLTYEQYF
TRBV27,TRBD1,TRBJ1-2,NA,TGTGCCAGCAGTCCCAGTAAGGACAGGGGCACCCAGGGTGGCTACACCTTC,CASSPSKDRGTQGGYTF
TRBV28,NA,TRBJ2-1,NA,TGTGCCAGCAGTTTAGGGAGCGCATTGTACAATGAGCAGTTCTTC,CASSLGSALYNEQFF
TRBV5-6,TRBD2,TRBJ2-7,NA,TGTGCCAGCAGCTCAATGACTAGCGGGAGTGTGGAGCAGTACTTC,CASSSMTSGSVEQYF
TRBV6-5,NA,TRBJ1-2,once,TGTGCCAGCAGCGGTACTAACTATGGCTACACCTTC,CASSGTNYGYTF
TRBV28,NA,TRBJ1-1,NA,TGTGCCAGCACTACCCTAGTTAGCACTGAAGCTTTCTTT,CASTTLVSTEAFF
TRBV6-6,NA,TRBJ1-2,NA,TGTGCCAGCAGCCGGTCGGGGGTGGTTGTGGGCTACACCTTC,CASSRSGVVVGYTF
TRBV12-5,NA,TRBJ2-1,NA,TGTGCTAGTGGTTTTGGAGGGAATTACAATGAGCAGTTCTTC,CASGFGGNYNEQFF
TRBV5-1,TRBD1,TRBJ2-1,NA,TGCGCCAGCAGCGCGACAGGGGGCCCTTACAATGAGCAGTTCTTC,CASSATGGPYNEQFF
TRBV6-6,NA,TRBJ1-4,NA,TGTGCCAGCAGTTACTGGGGGGGGACTGAAAAACTGTTTTTT,CASSYWGGTEKLFF
TRBV11-2,NA,TRBJ2-7,NA,TGTGCCAGCAGCTTAGGAATAGCCTACGAGCAGTACTTC,CASSLGIAYEQYF
TRBV15,TRBD2,TRBJ2-7,NA,TGTGCCACCAGCATAACTAGCGGATTTACCTACGAGCAGTACTTC,CATSITSGFTYEQYF
TRBV4-1,NA,TRBJ2-7,NA,TGCGCCAGCAGCCAAGTCGGCAGGGGAGCCTACGAGCAGTACTTC,CASSQVGRGAYEQYF
TRBV2,NA,TRBJ2-5,once,TGTGCCAGCAGTGGGGGGCCTGGGGAGACCCAGTACTTC,CASSGGPGETQYF
TRBV5-6,TRBD2,TRBJ2-1,NA,TGTGCCAGCAGCCCAGGACTAGCGGGGAATTACAATGAGCAGTTCTTC,CASSPGLAGNYNEQFF
TRBV5-1,TRBD1,TRBJ1-1,NA,TGCGCCAGCAGCTGGACAGGCATGAACACTGAAGCTTTCTTT,CASSWTGMNTEAFF
TRBV27,TRBD2,TRBJ2-1,NA,TGTGCCAGCAGTTTGCGGGAGGAGGGCGATGAGCAGTTCTTC,CASSLREEGDEQFF
TRBV15,NA,TRBJ1-4,NA,TGTGCCACCAGCAGAGAGGCAGGTCTCAATGAAAAACTGTTTTTT,CATSREAGLNEKLFF
TRBV4-1,TRBD2,TRBJ2-7,NA,TGCGCCAGCAGCCTGGTTGGACTAGCGGGAACAAGCGAGCAGTACTTC,CASSLVGLAGTSEQYF
TRBV7-9,NA,TRBJ1-2,once,TGTGCCAGCAGCTTACGGGATGGCTACACCTTC,CASSLRDGYTF
TRBV12-5,NA,TRBJ1-5,NA,TGTGCTAGTGGTTTGGGTCACAATCAGCCCCAGCATTTT,CASGLGHNQPQHF
TRBV7-9,NA,TRBJ1-3,NA,TGTGCCAGCAGCCCTCGAAACACCATATATTTT,CASSPRNTIYF
TRBV5-1,TRBD1,TRBJ1-4,NA,TGCGCCAGCAGTAGGACAGGGATAGGACGAGATGAAAAACTGTTTTTT,CASSRTGIGRDEKLFF
TRBV13,NA,TRBJ1-1,NA,TGTGCCAGCAGCTCGGGACAAGCCAACACTGAAGCTTTCTTT,CASSSGQANTEAFF
TRBV30,TRBD2,TRBJ2-7,NA,TGTGCCTGGGGGACTAGCGGGAGCCATTGGGAGCAGTACTTC,CAWGTSGSHWEQYF
TRBV15,NA,TRBJ2-7,NA,TGTGCCACCAGCAGCTACTACGAGCAGTACTTC,CATSSYYEQYF
TRBV9,TRBD2,TRBJ2-3,once,TGTGCCAGCAGCCCACCTAGCGGGAGGGAAACAGATACGCAGTATTTT,CASSPPSGRETDTQYF
TRBV16,NA,TRBJ2-3,NA,TGTGCCAGCAGCCTTTACTCAGATACGCAGTATTTT,CASSLYSDTQYF
TRBV5-4,NA,TRBJ2-1,NA,TGTGCCAGCAGCTTGGGACTAGAGGGGCGTACCCATGAGCAGTTCTTC,CASSLGLEGRTHEQFF